This paragraph covers one T cell receptor beta chain sequence. The antigen is unknown. Genomic DNA was employed as the template in profiling TCR beta VDJ and CDR3. TCRdb independently ran MiXCR on the reads; one entry per CDR3 protein. The sample carries approximately 170,000 distinct CDR3 sequences, less than 50% recorded once. This entry is derived from a study of CD8+CD57+ T cells in acquired aplastic anemia. Overall study context: The sorted CD4+ and CD8+ cells yielded an average about 3.5 ug of DNA.

It was patients with CD8+CD57+ cell expansion by flow cytometry who were chosen for sequencing. Study-level findings and limits: Shared by patients and controls, 25 to 30 CD8+ CDR3s were abundant in patients. Patient and control CD8+ Simpson's diversity was not significantly different.

The clonotype comes from a human donor with aplastic anemia. Specimen: sorted CD4+, CD8+, or CD8+CD57+ T cells (not recorded which) from PBMCs.

The CDR3 here is CASSLDRVGTPLHF. The DNA of the CDR3 is TGTGCCAGCAGCCTCGACAGGGTAGGAACACCCCTCCACTTT. The V and J genes are TRBV2 and TRBJ1-6; 7 bases map to TRBD1. CDR1 is SNHLY and CDR2 is FYNNEI in the germline V gene. J was trimmed by 11 bases and V by 6 bases; bases with no gene match: 10. The CDR3 contains 14 residues.